These T cell receptor beta chains were read from a single sample in a study of blood T cell repertoires in COVID-19. The table came from immunoSEQ multiplex PCR; TCRdb's copy has only in-frame clones and leaves some out. The data contain approximately 240,000 clones, approximately 90% of them singletons. Sequences were obtained from peripheral blood. Receptors originate from a middle-aged woman who had recovered from COVID-19. CDR3s include the opening cysteine and the closing phenylalanine or tryptophan. The D gene is left open where the match is weak. The listing skips clone size in some rows; elsewhere it reads once, few, many or a size class.

j_gene | abundance | d_gene | v_gene | CDR3nt | CDR3aa
TRBJ2-1 | NA | TRBD2 | TRBV6-5 | TGTGCCAGCAGTTACTCGGGCGGGAGTCCCTACAATGAGCAGTTCTTC | CASSYSGGSPYNEQFF
TRBJ2-5 | NA | TRBD1 | TRBV3-1/TRBV3-2 | TGTGCCAGCAGCCAAGAAACCGGGACAGGGGTAAGGCCCCAAGAGACCCAGTACTTC | CASSQETGTGVRPQETQYF
TRBJ1-6 | NA | TRBD1 | TRBV27 | TGTGCCAGCACCCTACAGGGGGTGGCTAATTCACCCCTCCACTTT | CASTLQGVANSPLHF
TRBJ2-7 | NA | NA | TRBV30 | TGTGCCTGGGGAGGGGACACCGACTACGAGCAGTACTTC | CAWGGDTDYEQYF
TRBJ2-1 | few | NA | TRBV27 | TGTGCCAGCAGTATCCAGGGGGAGGTCTACAATGAGCAGTTCTTC | CASSIQGEVYNEQFF
TRBJ1-2 | NA | NA | TRBV19 | TGTGCCACAACAGGGTTATTAACCTATGGCTACACCTTC | CATTGLLTYGYTF
TRBJ2-2 | NA | NA | TRBV7-6 | TGTGCCAGCAGCCCCGACGGGGCCGGGGAGCTGTTTTTT | CASSPDGAGELFF
TRBJ1-5 | NA | NA | TRBV7-8 | TGTGCCAGCAGCTTACCGGGACAAGGCTTTTATAGCAATCAGCCCCAGCATTTT | CASSLPGQGFYSNQPQHF
TRBJ1-2 | NA | NA | TRBV19 | TGTGCCAGTAGTTCGACAGCGAATCGCTATGGCTACACCTTC | CASSSTANRYGYTF
TRBJ2-5 | NA | TRBD1 | TRBV6-6 | TGTGCCAGCAGTTACGGGGACAGGGCAGAGACCCAGTACTTC | CASSYGDRAETQYF
TRBJ1-4 | NA | TRBD1 | TRBV4-3 | TGCGCCAGCAGCCAAACACCACAGGGGGCCCTTGAAAAACTGTTTTTT | CASSQTPQGALEKLFF
TRBJ1-2 | NA | TRBD1 | TRBV19 | TGTGCCAGTAACGACGACAGGGGTAAATACTATGGCTACACCTTC | CASNDDRGKYYGYTF
TRBJ2-5 | NA | TRBD1 | TRBV5-5 | TGTGCCAGCAGCATACAACCGGGACAGCGCGAGACCCAGTACTTC | CASSIQPGQRETQYF
TRBJ2-7 | NA | NA | TRBV7-3 | TGTGCCAGCAGCTTAGACAGCAACTACGAGCAGTACTTC | CASSLDSNYEQYF
TRBJ2-1 | NA | NA | TRBV19 | TGTGCCAGTAGTGCTTTGACTCGGCCCTCTGGCAATGAGCAGTTCTTC | CASSALTRPSGNEQFF
TRBJ2-3 | NA | TRBD1 | TRBV6-1 | TGTGCCAGCAGACGGGACAGGGAGAAGTATTTT | CASRRDREKYF
TRBJ2-7 | NA | NA | TRBV29-1 | TGCAGCGTTATGACAGGAACCTACGAGCAGTACTTC | CSVMTGTYEQYF
TRBJ1-2 | few | NA | TRBV5-6 | TGTGCCAGCAGCCCTTTAGACAACGGCTACACCTTC | CASSPLDNGYTF
TRBJ2-7 | NA | NA | TRBV5-1 | TGCGCCAGCAGCTCGGCGCGTAGGAGCTCCTACGAGCAGTACTTC | CASSSARRSSYEQYF
TRBJ1-2 | many | TRBD1 | TRBV5-1 | TGCGCCAGCAGCTTTGGGACAGTCTATGGCTACACCTTC | CASSFGTVYGYTF
TRBJ2-7 | NA | NA | TRBV7-2 | TGTGCCAGCAGCCCCACCGCGGGGCCCTACGAGCAGTACTTC | CASSPTAGPYEQYF
TRBJ1-2 | NA | NA | TRBV6-5 | TGTGCCAGCAGTCAGGGCGATGGCTACACCTTC | CASSQGDGYTF
TRBJ1-2 | NA | TRBD1 | TRBV5-8 | TGTGCCAGCAGCCATAGGGGGACAGGGGGTAGCTATGGCTACACCTTC | CASSHRGTGGSYGYTF
TRBJ1-6 | once | NA | TRBV18 | TGTGCCAGCTCACCGGCCCGGGGGAATTCACCCCTCCACTTT | CASSPARGNSPLHF
TRBJ2-3 | NA | NA | TRBV7-7 | TGTGCTAGCAGCTTAACGTACAGCCCTCCCACAGATACGCAGTATTTT | CASSLTYSPPTDTQYF
TRBJ1-6 | NA | TRBD1 | TRBV25-1 | TGTGCCAGCAGTGAATGGGGCAGGGGGTCAGGCCTCCACTTT | CASSEWGRGSGLHF
TRBJ2-1 | NA | TRBD2 | TRBV11-2 | TGTGCCAGCAGCTGGTGGGGGGGGAGCTCCTACAATGAGCAGTTCTTC | CASSWWGGSSYNEQFF
TRBJ1-3 | NA | NA | TRBV5-1 | TGCGCCAGCAGCTTTAGGTCTGGAGGGCCACGGGACACCATATATTTT | CASSFRSGGPRDTIYF
TRBJ1-4 | NA | TRBD1 | TRBV6-5 | TGTGCCAGCAGTCGACAGGGACAGGGGGACGAAAAACTGTTTTTT | CASSRQGQGDEKLFF
TRBJ2-5 | once | NA | TRBV19 | TGTGCCACCAGAAAGGAGGGCCGGAGGGTCGAGACCCAGTACTTC | CATRKEGRRVETQYF
TRBJ2-7 | NA | TRBD1 | TRBV6-4 | TGTGCCAGCAGTGACTCGGACAGGGCTTTTGTACACGAGCAGTACTTC | CASSDSDRAFVHEQYF
TRBJ2-3 | NA | TRBD1 | TRBV5-1 | TGCGCCAGCAGCACCGGACAGGGTCAGGGCACAGATACGCAGTATTTT | CASSTGQGQGTDTQYF
TRBJ2-1 | NA | NA | TRBV19 | TGTGCCAGTAGTATAAACAGGGGGGGCTACAATGAGCAGTTCTTC | CASSINRGGYNEQFF
TRBJ1-5 | NA | TRBD1 | TRBV25-1 | TGTGCCAGCAGTGCCGGGACAGATAGCAATCAGCCCCAGCATTTT | CASSAGTDSNQPQHF
TRBJ2-1 | NA | TRBD2 | TRBV11-2 | TGTGCCAGCAGCTTAGATCCCCGGGAGGGAAACAATGAGCAGTTCTTC | CASSLDPREGNNEQFF
TRBJ1-2 | NA | TRBD1 | TRBV28 | TGTGCCAGCAGTCCTGCGACAGGGGTGGGGTATGGCTACACCTTC | CASSPATGVGYGYTF
TRBJ1-5 | few | NA | TRBV28 | TGTGCCAGCAGCCCCTCGGACGGAGGAAGGGTCTATAGCAATCAGCCCCAGCATTTT | CASSPSDGGRVYSNQPQHF
TRBJ2-7 | NA | NA | TRBV12-3/TRBV12-4 | TGTGCCAGCAGTTTATATCCTTCCTACGAGCAGTACTTC | CASSLYPSYEQYF
TRBJ1-3 | NA | NA | TRBV10-3 | TGTGCCATCAGTTCTCCGGGATGGTCTGGAAACACCATATATTTT | CAISSPGWSGNTIYF
TRBJ2-7 | once | TRBD2 | TRBV4-2 | TGTGCCAGCAGCCGAGGACTAGCGGACTACGAGCAGTACTTC | CASSRGLADYEQYF
TRBJ2-1 | NA | TRBD2 | TRBV11-3 | TGTGCCAGCAGCTTAGACGCACTAGCGGGAGGAAGCTCCTACAATGAGCAGTTCTTC | CASSLDALAGGSSYNEQFF
TRBJ2-2 | NA | NA | TRBV6-2/TRBV6-3 | TGTGCCAGCAGTTACTTTGACTCCGGGGAGCTGTTTTTT | CASSYFDSGELFF
TRBJ2-1 | NA | NA | TRBV18 | TGTGCCAGCTCCCGAGGACTTTTGGATGAGCAGTTCTTC | CASSRGLLDEQFF
TRBJ1-1 | NA | TRBD1 | TRBV25-1 | TGTGCCAGCAGTTCAACAGGGGGGCGAACTGAAGCTTTCTTT | CASSSTGGRTEAFF
TRBJ2-3 | NA | NA | TRBV3-1/TRBV3-2 | TGTGCCAGCAGCCAAGCCACTCCTGGGCTCACAGATACGCAGTATTTT | CASSQATPGLTDTQYF
TRBJ2-1 | NA | NA | TRBV4-3 | TGCGCCAGCAGCCAAGATGAGGCTAGGAGCAATGAGCAGTTCTTC | CASSQDEARSNEQFF